The 6 T cell receptor beta chains presented below share a single source sample, sequenced in a study of blood T cells in healthy people across ages. Sample-barcoded 5' priming and a J-beta primer mix drove a second PCR of about 7 to 11 cycles. One entry per CDR3 protein results from TCRdb running MiXCR on the 5' RACE reads. This table holds about 620,000 distinct CDR3 sequences, 20% to 25% found once. Sequencing input: blood. The receptors come from a man in his sixties or seventies in good health.

This clonotype was seen more than once but under ten times. This rearrangement joins TRBV27 to TRBJ2-5; 8 nucleotides align to TRBD2. Trimming took 7 bases from V and 5 from J; bases not matched to a gene: 9. Germline lookup yields CDR1 MNHEY and CDR2 SMNVEV (reference sequence). There are 14 residues in the CDR3. The CDR3 region has the DNA TGTGCCAGCAAAAGGCAGCGGGAGAAGGAGACCCAGTACTTC. Residues: CASKRQREKETQYF.

This clonotype was counted only a few times. The V and J genes are TRBV5-6 and TRBJ2-7; D unclear. The J call is in doubt because the DNA end fits TRBJ2-1 better. Germline V gene lookup returns CDR1 SGHDT and CDR2 YYEEEE. The CDR3 is 12 residues long. The chain's CDR3 is CASSLLVGEQFF. The CDR3 DNA reads TGTGCCAGCAGCTTGTTGGTGGGCGAGCAGTTCTTC.

This clonotype was seen repeatedly, ten times or more. This chain uses TRBV29-1 with TRBJ2-1, with 11 bases fitting TRBD2. The V and J ends lost 2 bases and 4 bases, in that order; junction bases with no gene match: 4. The CDR3 spans 15 residues. Germline assignment: CDR1 SQVTM and CDR2 ANQGSEA. CDR3 in amino acids: CSVEPTSGGYNEQFF. CDR3 bases: TGCAGCGTTGAACCAACTAGCGGGGGATACAATGAGCAGTTCTTC.

CDR3 coding DNA: TGTGCCAGCAGAGTTAGGGGGACTAATGAAAAACTGTTTTTT. Its translation: CASRVRGTNEKLFF. V gene TRBV21-1 combines with J gene TRBJ1-4; TRBD1 is the table's D call and was not checked against the DNA. TRBV21-1 is designated a pseudogene. The CDR3 has 14 amino acids.

Only a few counts were recorded for this clonotype. This rearrangement joins TRBV18 to TRBJ2-5; D is uncertain. Per the germline V gene, CDR1 is KGHSH and CDR2 is LQKENI. V lost 1 base, J lost 5 bases, and 8 bases lay in between. CDR3 length: 13 amino acids. The CDR3 region has the DNA TGTGCCAGCTCACCACTAGGGATGGAGACCCAGTACTTC. Its translation is CASSPLGMETQYF.

This chain's CDR3 is CASSTQRYEQYF. CDR3 sequence (DNA): TGTGCCAGCAGCACACAGCGCTACGAGCAGTACTTC. This chain links TRBV11-2 with TRBJ2-5, with no clear D. The end of the DNA aligns better with TRBJ2-7, so the J call may be wrong. This CDR3 has 12 amino acids. Germline V gives CDR1 SGHAT, CDR2 FQNNGV.